A selection of T cell receptor beta chains follows, all from one sample in a study of blood T cells in healthy people across ages. TCRdb reprocessed the 5' RACE reads with MiXCR, giving one entry per CDR3 protein. The data show 790,000 or so distinct CDR3 sequences, with about 45% seen just once and around a sixth held by the top ten. The sequencing input was blood. The receptors were gathered from an elderly man in good health. The CDR3 runs from the conserved cysteine through the conserved F or W.

>TRBV20-1
CSGQTGGADQPQHF
>TRBV2
CASSEAGTPFEQYF
>TRBV15
CATSRDSPGSYNSPLHF
>TRBV7-2
CASSEDRVGKLFF
>TRBV18
CASSPSPGGNTEAFF
>TRBV5-1
CASSSSGTSTDTQYF
>TRBV6-1
CASRPGESSYEQYF
>TRBV20-1
CSAKTGDFIPEEQYF
>TRBV30
CAWRGTKSYGYTF
>TRBV27
CASSLNPIGSGQPQHF
>TRBV7-4
CASSPGTGWDTQYF
>TRBV7-2
CASSLGSGKYEQYF
>TRBV7-9
CASSQGSTYEQYF
>TRBV20-1
CSASRLAGGSKNIQYF
>TRBV7-3
CASSLSSTPPYNEQFF
>TRBV24-1
CATSRGGPTLSEQFF
>TRBV20-1
CSALNYNEQFF
>TRBV5-1
CASRTGTADEQFF
>TRBV7-8
CASSLGPRDRVYEQYF
>TRBV7-3
CASSLKPHASSYNSPLHF
>TRBV12-3/TRBV12-4
CASSYAGPGNEQYF
>TRBV12-3/TRBV12-4
CASTLSRGTEAFF
>TRBV11-1
CASSDGHIVAKNIQYF
>TRBV2
CASSRDSYKQYF
>TRBV20-1
CSARDLGGRQPQHF
>TRBV12-3/TRBV12-4
CASSLGGGFTGELFF
>TRBV29-1
CSVKGTSGTSTDTQYF
>TRBV4-1
CASSQGVVLPASPLHF
>TRBV4-3
CASSPVAGVGVRQFF
>TRBV6-2/TRBV6-3
CASTKAGQGAETQYF
>TRBV4-2
CASSLDPSSGELFF
>TRBV6-2/TRBV6-3
CASSYVATETQYF
>TRBV7-3
CASSFTGTEEAFF
>TRBV7-2
CASSPTSETQYF
>TRBV4-2
CASSQQQGQTGLAASYEQYF
>TRBV12-3/TRBV12-4
CANSSAGSSRANEKLFF
>TRBV20-1
CSAIRGQGNNSPLHF
>TRBV11-3
CASSLYGDTEAFF
>TRBV25-1
CASSEYVGLNTEAFF
>TRBV20-1
CSARDLRRAGETQYF
>TRBV20-1
CSARSVGGTGELFF
>TRBV4-3
CASSQGWTAYTEAFF
>TRBV6-4
CASSDKGSTDTQYF
>TRBV24-1
CATSGLQGPQETQYF
>TRBV20-1
CSGGTTIQETQYF
>TRBV10-3
CAISDERVTDTQYF
>TRBV28
CASRPGLRGYTF
>TRBV12-3/TRBV12-4
CASSFFRRDDEQFF
>TRBV28
CASSLIGRKQYF
>TRBV5-6
CASSLGAQGNSPLHF
>TRBV9
CASSSQGLAGVSEQYF
>TRBV13
CASSLGLRGDTQYF
>TRBV7-2
CASSPGTSRGSGTGELFF
>TRBV5-1
CASSLDPTTIQQFF
>TRBV4-1
CASSPGGTNTGELFF
>TRBV2
CASSEARANVLTF
>TRBV25-1
CASSDWTIRTDTQYF
>TRBV7-9
CASSLPAGSPLHF